This TCR beta chain was found in a study of neoadjuvant anti-PD-1 for oral cavity cancer (dated by TCRdb to the early 2020s). Study-level background: Patients mostly received three to four biweekly doses of nivolumab at 3 mg/kg before curative-intent surgical resection. Patients who did not progress were given a fourth nivolumab dose at about day 43 and had definitive surgical resection on days 50-56. Patients with complete response, partial response or stable disease by RECIST 1.1 were defined as responders, whereas patients with progression were defined as non-responders. An approximately 33% response rate was observed in the parent correlative cohort, in which about a dozen patients were included. The paper's findings and limits, for the study overall: Within PBMCs, T cell clonality (Gini index) was significantly higher in non-responders than responders after neoadjuvant nivolumab. TCR analyses included only three patients per response group, and the authors called for larger cohorts for validation. Higher pretreatment blood Treg/Th17 ratios correlated with higher pretreatment blood TCRbeta clonality and lower post-treatment tumor TCRbeta clonality.

About this clone: Its recognized antigen is unknown. Base qualities were left out, and no much larger clone turns up one base away.

The time point label, read with the paper, signifies: before neoadjuvant nivolumab. None of the patients had received prior systemic or radiation treatment, and all were newly diagnosed with stage II-IVA oral cavity squamous cell carcinoma. The cohort was composed of patients with HPV-negative, locally advanced oral cavity squamous cell carcinoma. Peripheral blood mononuclear cells were analyzed directly, without maintenance or expansion in culture. The samples were drawn from a longitudinal correlative study tied to a single-arm phase II trial testing neoadjuvant nivolumab in oral cavity squamous cell carcinoma. Subject-matched pre- and post-treatment PBMCs and tumors from three responders and three non-responders were subjected to genomic DNA-based TCRbeta sequencing. Peripheral blood mononuclear cells were collected before nivolumab treatment and again after treatment, at the time of surgery. Genomic DNA was isolated from PBMCs using the Maxwell RSC DNA from Cells kit.

The CDR3 contains 14 residues, cysteine and phenylalanine counted. Just the 42-base CDR3 DNA is kept, in frame starting at base 1. The germline V gene specifies SGHRS as CDR1 and YFSETQ as CDR2. V gives up 1 base and J gives up 5 bases, and the segment between their germline ends measures 9 bases. For deep sequencing, each PBMC sample was run in six replicates, with libraries mostly built from 400 to 550 ng of input genomic DNA. The immunoSEQ hsTCRbeta kit was used to prepare TCRbeta libraries, following the manufacturer's instructions. The completed libraries were mixed into a single pool at 3 nM, then sequenced with an Illumina NovaSeq 6000 S4 flow cell. For the original study's pipeline: The immunoSEQ Analyzer was used for raw data preprocessing and quality control. The analysis was limited to productive rearrangements, and each clonotype was defined by a unique CDR3 amino acid sequence. Repertoire clonality was estimated as the Gini-Simpson index, which was calculated using the R package tcR. Student's t test was used to compare Gini indices, and Pearson correlation was used to assess associations with tumor size change. In its TCRdb copy, this immuneACCESS table keeps in-frame sequences only and misses some clones. Where compared with another copy, unresolved V genes explain less than half of these, and the others have no known cause. V and J calls and clone size are copied from that table; D and trimming were computed from the DNA. This sample lists around 60,000 clones; approximately 79% were detected once. 2.5% to 3% of the sample is taken by the ten largest.

Here the chain combines TRBV5-1 and TRBJ2-2; confidence is insufficient to name the D gene. This sample comprised PBMCs, obtained before nivolumab (anti-PD-1) treatment. The TCR originated in a person aged 35-79 years with oral cavity squamous cell carcinoma. The CDR3 in this case is CASSLKFGTGELFF. The DNA sequence is as follows: TGCGCCAGCAGCTTGAAGTTCGGAACCGGGGAGCTGTTTTTT.